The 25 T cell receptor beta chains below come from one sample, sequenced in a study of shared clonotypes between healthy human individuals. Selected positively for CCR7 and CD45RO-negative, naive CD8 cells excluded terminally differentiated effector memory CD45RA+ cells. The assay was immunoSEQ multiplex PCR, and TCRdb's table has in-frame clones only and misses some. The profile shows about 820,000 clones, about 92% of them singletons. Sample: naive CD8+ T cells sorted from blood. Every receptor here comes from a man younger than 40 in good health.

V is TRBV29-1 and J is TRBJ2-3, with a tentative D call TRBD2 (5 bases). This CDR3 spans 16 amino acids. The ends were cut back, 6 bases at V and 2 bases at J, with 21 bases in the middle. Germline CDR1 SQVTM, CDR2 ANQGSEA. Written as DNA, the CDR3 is TGCAGCGTGAAGAACCTCTGGGAGTCTGACACAGATACGCAGTATTTT. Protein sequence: CSVKNLWESDTDTQYF.

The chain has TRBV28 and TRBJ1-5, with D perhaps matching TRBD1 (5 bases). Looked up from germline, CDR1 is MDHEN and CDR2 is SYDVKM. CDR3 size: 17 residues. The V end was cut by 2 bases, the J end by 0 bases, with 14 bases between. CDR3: CASSLGAAFYSNQPQHF. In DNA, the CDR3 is TGTGCCAGCAGTTTAGGGGCAGCCTTTTATAGCAATCAGCCCCAGCATTTT.

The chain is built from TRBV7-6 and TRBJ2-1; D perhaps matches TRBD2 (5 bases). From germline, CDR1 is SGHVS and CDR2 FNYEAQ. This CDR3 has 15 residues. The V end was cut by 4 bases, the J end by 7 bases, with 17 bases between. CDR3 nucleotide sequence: TGTGCCAGCAGCTCCCCTCTAGCAGCTAAGAATGAGCAGTTCTTC. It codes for CASSSPLAAKNEQFF.

The CDR3 reads CSVEKREGVAEQFF. The DNA for the CDR3 is TGCAGCGTTGAAAAGCGGGAGGGTGTTGCTGAGCAGTTCTTC. The chain carries TRBV29-1 and TRBJ2-1, with TRBD2 matching 10 bases. Germline V gives CDR1 SQVTM, CDR2 ANQGSEA. The V segment lost 2 bases and the J segment 9 bases; nucleotides outside the gene matches: 7. The CDR3 is 14 amino acids.

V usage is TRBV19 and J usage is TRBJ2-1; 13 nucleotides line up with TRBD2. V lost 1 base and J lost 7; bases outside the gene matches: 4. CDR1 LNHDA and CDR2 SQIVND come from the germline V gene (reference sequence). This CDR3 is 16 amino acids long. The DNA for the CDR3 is TGTGCCAGTAGTATAGTACTAGCGGGAGGGGTGAATGAGCAGTTCTTC. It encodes CASSIVLAGGVNEQFF.

This chain's CDR3 is CASSIASGEQFF. Written as DNA, the CDR3 is TGTGCCAGTAGTATTGCAAGCGGGGAGCAGTTCTTC. This sequence joins TRBV19 and TRBJ2-1; a possible D gene is TRBD2 (6 bases). V was clipped by 3 bases and J by 10 bases, with 10 bases between them. The CDR3 has 12 residues. CDR1 is LNHDA and CDR2 is SQIVND in the germline V gene (reference sequence).

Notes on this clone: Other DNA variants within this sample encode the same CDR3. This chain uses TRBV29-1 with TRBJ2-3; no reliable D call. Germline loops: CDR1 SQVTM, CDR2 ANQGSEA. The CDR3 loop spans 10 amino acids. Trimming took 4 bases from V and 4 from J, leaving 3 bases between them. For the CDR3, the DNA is TGCAGCGTTGTAGCAGATACGCAGTATTTT. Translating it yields CSVVADTQYF.

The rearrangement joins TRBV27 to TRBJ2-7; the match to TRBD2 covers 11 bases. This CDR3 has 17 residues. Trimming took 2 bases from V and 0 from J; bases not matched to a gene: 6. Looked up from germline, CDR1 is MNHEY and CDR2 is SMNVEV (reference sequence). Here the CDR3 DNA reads TGTGCCAGCAGTTTAAATTCGGGACTAGCGGACTCCTACGAGCAGTACTTC. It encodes CASSLNSGLADSYEQYF.

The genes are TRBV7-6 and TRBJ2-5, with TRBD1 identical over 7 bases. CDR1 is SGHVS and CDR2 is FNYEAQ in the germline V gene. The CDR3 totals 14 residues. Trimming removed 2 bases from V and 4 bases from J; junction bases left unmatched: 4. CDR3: CASSLSPGGETQYF. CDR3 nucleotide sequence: TGTGCCAGCAGCTTATCCCCAGGGGGAGAGACCCAGTACTTC.

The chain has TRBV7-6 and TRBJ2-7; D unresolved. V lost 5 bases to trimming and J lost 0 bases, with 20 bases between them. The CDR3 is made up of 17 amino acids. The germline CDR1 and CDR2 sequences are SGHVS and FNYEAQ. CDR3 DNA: TGTGCCAGCAGCGCCCCGGGTGCGGATCGCCGCTCCTACGAGCAGTACTTC. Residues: CASSAPGADRRSYEQYF.

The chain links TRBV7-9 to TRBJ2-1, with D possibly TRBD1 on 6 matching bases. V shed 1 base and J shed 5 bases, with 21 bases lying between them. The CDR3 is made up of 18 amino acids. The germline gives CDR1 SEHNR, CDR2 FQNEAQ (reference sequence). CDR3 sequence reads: CASSLVGRGELANNEQFF. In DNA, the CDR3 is TGTGCCAGCAGCTTAGTTGGCAGGGGCGAATTGGCCAACAATGAGCAGTTCTTC.

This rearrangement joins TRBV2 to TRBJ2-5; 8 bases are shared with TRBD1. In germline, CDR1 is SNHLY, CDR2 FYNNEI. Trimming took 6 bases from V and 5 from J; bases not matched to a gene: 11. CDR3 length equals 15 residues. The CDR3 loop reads CASSRHRGSWETQYF. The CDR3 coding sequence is TGTGCCAGCAGCCGGCACAGGGGGTCTTGGGAGACCCAGTACTTC.

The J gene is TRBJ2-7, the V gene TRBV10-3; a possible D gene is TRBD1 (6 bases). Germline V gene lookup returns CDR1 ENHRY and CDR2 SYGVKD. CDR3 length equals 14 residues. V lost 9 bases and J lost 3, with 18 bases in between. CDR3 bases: TGTGCCATTGATGGGGGCGGCCTGTACTACGAGCAGTACTTC. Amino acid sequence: CAIDGGGLYYEQYF.

The CDR3 spells CASSFMTWDRDYEQYF. DNA of the CDR3: TGTGCCAGCAGCTTTATGACGTGGGACAGGGACTACGAGCAGTACTTC. V gene TRBV5-4 combines with J gene TRBJ2-7; 9 nucleotides match TRBD1. The CDR3 runs to 16 residues. Germline lookup yields CDR1 SGHNT and CDR2 YYREEE (reference sequence). Trimming removed 2 bases from V and 3 bases from J; junction bases left unmatched: 9. The full variable domain, rest sourced from reference TRBV5-4 and TRBJ2-7, is ETGVTQSPTHLIKTRGQQVTLRCSSQSGHNTVSWYQQALGQGPQFIFQYYREEENGRGNFPPRFSGLQFPNYSSELNVNALELDDSALYLCASSFMTWDRDYEQYFGPGTRLTVT.

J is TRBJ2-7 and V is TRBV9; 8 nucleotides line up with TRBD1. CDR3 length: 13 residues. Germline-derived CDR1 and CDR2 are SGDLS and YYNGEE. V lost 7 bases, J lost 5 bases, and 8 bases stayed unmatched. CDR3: CASSRTGKHEQYF. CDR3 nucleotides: TGTGCCAGCTCACGGACAGGGAAACACGAGCAGTACTTC.

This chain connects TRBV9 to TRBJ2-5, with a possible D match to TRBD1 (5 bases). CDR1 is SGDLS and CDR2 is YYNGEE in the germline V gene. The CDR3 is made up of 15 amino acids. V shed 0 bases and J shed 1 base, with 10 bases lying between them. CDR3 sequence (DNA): TGTGCCAGCAGCGTAGAGGGCAGGGCCCAAGAGACCCAGTACTTC. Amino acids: CASSVEGRAQETQYF.

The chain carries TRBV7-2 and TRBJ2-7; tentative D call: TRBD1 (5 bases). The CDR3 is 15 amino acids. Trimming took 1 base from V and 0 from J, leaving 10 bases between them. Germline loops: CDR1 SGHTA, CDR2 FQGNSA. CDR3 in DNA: TGTGCCAGCAGCTTAGGATGGGGCCTCTCCTACGAGCAGTACTTC. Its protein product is CASSLGWGLSYEQYF.

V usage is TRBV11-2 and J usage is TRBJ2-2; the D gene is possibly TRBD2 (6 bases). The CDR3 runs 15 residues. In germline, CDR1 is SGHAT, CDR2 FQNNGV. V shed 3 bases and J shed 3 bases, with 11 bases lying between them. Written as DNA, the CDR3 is TGTGCCAGCAGCTTCGGGACTGCTTACACCGGGGAGCTGTTTTTT. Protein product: CASSFGTAYTGELFF.

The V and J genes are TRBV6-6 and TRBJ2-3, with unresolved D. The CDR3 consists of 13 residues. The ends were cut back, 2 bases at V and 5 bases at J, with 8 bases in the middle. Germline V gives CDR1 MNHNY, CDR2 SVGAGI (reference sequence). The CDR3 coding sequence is TGTGCCAGCAGTTACATGCAAGAAGATACGCAGTATTTT. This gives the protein CASSYMQEDTQYF.

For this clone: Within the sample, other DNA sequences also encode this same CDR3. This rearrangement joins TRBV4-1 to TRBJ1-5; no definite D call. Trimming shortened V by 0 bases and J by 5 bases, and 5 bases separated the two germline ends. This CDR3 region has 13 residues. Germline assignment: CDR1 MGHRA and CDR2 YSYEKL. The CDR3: CASSQDLDQPQHF. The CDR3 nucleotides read TGCGCCAGCAGCCAAGACCTAGATCAGCCCCAGCATTTT.

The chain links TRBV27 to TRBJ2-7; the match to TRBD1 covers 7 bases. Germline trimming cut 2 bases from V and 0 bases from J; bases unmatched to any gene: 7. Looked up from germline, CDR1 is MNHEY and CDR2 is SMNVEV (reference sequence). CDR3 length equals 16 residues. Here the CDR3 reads CASSLAGTESSYEQYF. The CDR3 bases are TGTGCCAGCAGTTTAGCCGGGACAGAGAGCTCCTACGAGCAGTACTTC.

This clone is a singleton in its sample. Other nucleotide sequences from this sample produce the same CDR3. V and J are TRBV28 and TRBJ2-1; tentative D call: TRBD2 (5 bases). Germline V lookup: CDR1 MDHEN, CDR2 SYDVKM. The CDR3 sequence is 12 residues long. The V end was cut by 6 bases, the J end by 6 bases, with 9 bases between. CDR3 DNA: TGTGCCAGCAGCCCGGGGAGCAATGAGCAGTTCTTC. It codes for CASSPGSNEQFF.

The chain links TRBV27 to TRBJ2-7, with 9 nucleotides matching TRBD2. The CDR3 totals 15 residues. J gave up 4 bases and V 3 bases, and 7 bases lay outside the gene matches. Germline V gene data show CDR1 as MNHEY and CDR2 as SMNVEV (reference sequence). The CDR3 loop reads CASSFHSGSSYEQYF. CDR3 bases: TGTGCCAGCAGTTTTCATAGCGGGAGTTCATACGAGCAGTACTTC.

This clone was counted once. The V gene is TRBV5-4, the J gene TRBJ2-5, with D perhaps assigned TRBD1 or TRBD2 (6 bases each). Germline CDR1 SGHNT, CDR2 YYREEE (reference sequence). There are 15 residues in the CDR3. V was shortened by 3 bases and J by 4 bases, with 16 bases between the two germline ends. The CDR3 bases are TGTGCCAGCAGCTCCAGACTAGAGGGGGGAGAGACCCAGTACTTC. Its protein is CASSSRLEGGETQYF.

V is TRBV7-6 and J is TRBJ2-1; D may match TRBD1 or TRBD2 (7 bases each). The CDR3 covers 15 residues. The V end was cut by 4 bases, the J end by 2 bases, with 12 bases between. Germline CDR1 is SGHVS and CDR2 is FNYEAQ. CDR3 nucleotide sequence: TGTGCCAGCAGCTGGAGCGGGACAGCCTACAATGAGCAGTTCTTC. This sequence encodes CASSWSGTAYNEQFF.